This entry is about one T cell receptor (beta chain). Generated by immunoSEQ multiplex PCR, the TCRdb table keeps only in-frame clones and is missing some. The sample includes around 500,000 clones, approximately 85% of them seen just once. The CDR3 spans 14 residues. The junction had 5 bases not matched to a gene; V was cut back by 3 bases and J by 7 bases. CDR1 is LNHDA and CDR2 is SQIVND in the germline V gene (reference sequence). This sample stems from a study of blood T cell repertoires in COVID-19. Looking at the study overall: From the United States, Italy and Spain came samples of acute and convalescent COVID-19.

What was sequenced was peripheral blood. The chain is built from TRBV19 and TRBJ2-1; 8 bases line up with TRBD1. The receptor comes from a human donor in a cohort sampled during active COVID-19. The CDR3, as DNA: TGTGCCAGTAGTATTCAGGGGGCAGGGAATGAGCAGTTCTTC. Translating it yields CASSIQGAGNEQFF.